Each of the 2 T cell receptor beta chains below was sequenced from the same sample in a study of blood T cell repertoires in COVID-19. Data came from immunoSEQ multiplex PCR; TCRdb stores just in-frame clones and leaves some out. The sample has a few hundred thousand clones; about 89% are singletons. Sequenced input: PBMCs or T cells enriched from blood (not recorded which). The receptors here all came from a human donor in a cohort exposed to, infected with or recovered from COVID-19 (not recorded which). The donor label of this sample is uncertain.

The rearrangement joins TRBV2 to TRBJ1-5; D unclear. Germline CDR1 and CDR2: SNHLY and FYNNEI. CDR3 size: 11 residues. Trimming cost V 4 bases and J 5 bases, with 3 bases left between them. The DNA for the CDR3 is TGTGCCAGCAGTGTCGATCAGCCCCAGCATTTT. Its translation: CASSVDQPQHF.

The chain's CDR3 is CSGGSAEAFF. The CDR3 bases are TGCAGCGGAGGGTCGGCTGAAGCTTTCTTT. The chain links TRBV20-1 to TRBJ1-1; unclear D gene. The CDR3 is made up of 10 amino acids. Germline V CDR1 and CDR2: DFQATT, SNEGSKA (reference sequence).